The entry below describes one TCR beta chain. What it binds is unknown. The sample originates from a study of cytomegalovirus exposure and HLA in healthy donors. Study-level findings and limits: It was shown in a later analysis that HLA-associated TCR beta chains were more clonally expanded than other, equally common chains. Later on, an analysis tied 15,000 to 20,000 TCR beta sequences to HLA alleles at 0.05 false discovery rate.

V gave up 4 bases and J gave up 5 bases, with 7 bases separating them. Per the germline V gene, CDR1 is SGHRS and CDR2 is YFSETQ. This CDR3 has 12 amino acids. PCR used 60 Vbeta primers and 13 Jbeta primers. Data came from immunoSEQ multiplex PCR; TCRdb stores just in-frame clones and leaves some out. The profile shows about 55,000 clones, roughly 80% of them singletons. V gene TRBV5-1 combines with J gene TRBJ2-1; D possibly corresponds to TRBD2 (5 bases). The sequenced sample consisted of PBMCs. The TCR originated in a young man in good health and CMV-seronegative. As DNA, the CDR3 is TGCGCCAGCAGCCGACTAAACAATGAGCAGTTCTTC. It is translated as CASSRLNNEQFF.